The T cell receptor beta chain under discussion was sequenced for a study of blood T cell repertoires in COVID-19 (dated by TCRdb to between 2020 and 2021). Regarding the complete study: Samples covering the acute and convalescent phases of COVID-19 were provided by collaborators in the United States, Italy and Spain. The material from the prospective study consisted of cDNA or gDNA derived from T cells, B-cell-depleted T cells, or PBMCs. The dataset comprised deeply sampled blood TCRbeta repertoires from subjects exposed to, actively infected with, or recovered from COVID-19. The repertoires were made available in a free public database intended to serve as a resource for research on the immune response to SARS-CoV-2. The samples were drawn from the first 160 participants of the ongoing ImmuneRACE study and from 1,200 or so subjects provided by 6 global collaborators. The sample metadata nearly always contained a de-identified subject ID, COVID-19 status, age in years and sex. Where available, HLA class I and class II types were taken from metadata supplied by the sample provider and were not determined by assay-based typing.

A note on this clone: This receptor's antigen is unknown. Per-base quality was not reported, and no clone a single base away is much larger than it.

Whole blood was collected in K2EDTA tubes by collaborating institutions according to the institutions' own protocols. Collaborator samples were shipped for TCRbeta analysis as frozen whole blood, isolated PBMCs, or DNA extracted from either sample type. Its CDR3 holds 16 amino acids, cysteine through phenylalanine. The retained sequence is limited to the CDR3, 48 bases, with the frame set at the first base. The germline V gene encodes CDR1 MGHRA and CDR2 YSYEKL. Trimming takes 6 bases off V and 7 bases off J; junction bases not matched to a gene: 15. Overall study outcomes, separate from this receptor: The quantity of clinical and demographic metadata differed by source and by participant and was supplied without curation.

The immunoSEQ Assay, a bias-controlled multiplex PCR, was used to amplify TCRbeta CDR3 regions from genomic DNA. The source study handled its data this way. Within the assay, amplification of reference gene primers was used to estimate how many nucleated cells each sample contained. To quantify the absolute abundance of each unique TCRbeta CDR3 rearrangement, sequence reads were collapsed and filtered. For each sample, productive Simpson clonality was calculated as the square root of Simpson's diversity index over productive rearrangements. TCRdb limited this immuneACCESS table to in-frame rearrangements with V and J called. A share of clones is missing; checked studies link under half to unresolved V genes, and the rest is unexplained. V and J calls and clone size are as listed in that table; D and trimming were resolved from the DNA. This sample has about 74,000 clones in its table, and 84% of those were observed once. The top ten hold roughly 13% of the sample.

The sequence is built from TRBV4-1 and TRBJ2-1, and TRBD1 aligns with 7 junction nucleotides. The receptor was derived from a human donor in a cohort sampled during active COVID-19. The sequenced sample consisted of peripheral blood. CDR3 sequence: CASRNVQGKGSNEQFF. The nucleotide sequence is given as TGCGCCAGCAGGAACGTACAGGGGAAAGGGTCAAATGAGCAGTTCTTC.